The 28 T cell receptor beta chains below come from one sample, sequenced in a study of blood T cell repertoires in COVID-19. Sequenced by immunoSEQ multiplex PCR; TCRdb stores in-frame clones only, minus some. The data contain 250,000 to 350,000 clones, 90% of them singletons. Sequenced sample: PBMCs or T cells enriched from blood (not recorded which). The origin of the receptors is a woman younger than 30 with acute COVID-19.

The chain joins TRBV6-1 to TRBJ1-5, with TRBD1 as a possible D gene (6 bases). The CDR3 loop spans 13 amino acids. V lost 3 bases, J lost 7 bases, and 10 bases lay in between. The V gene's germline CDR1 is MNHNS and CDR2 SASEGT. The CDR3 DNA follows: TGTGCCAGCAGTGACGGGGGGCCCCAGCCCCAGCATTTT. Translating it yields CASSDGGPQPQHF.

The rearrangement uses TRBV12-3 or TRBV12-4 and TRBJ1-1; D gene unclear. This CDR3 has 13 amino acids. V lost 7 bases, J lost 5 bases, and 14 bases lay in between. In nucleotides, the CDR3 is TGTGCCAGCACCCAAGAGTGGGCGACTGAAGCTTTCTTT. Its protein product is CASTQEWATEAFF.

The chain carries TRBV29-1 and TRBJ2-1, with 9 bases lining up with TRBD2. The germline V gene has CDR1 SQVTM and CDR2 ANQGSEA. Trimming removed 6 bases from V and 5 bases from J; junction bases left unmatched: 8. The CDR3 is made up of 14 amino acids. For the CDR3, the DNA is TGCAGCGTGTTTATCCTAGCGGGGAACAATGAGCAGTTCTTC. It codes for CSVFILAGNNEQFF.

The chain employs TRBV3-1 (or the pseudogene TRBV3-2) and TRBJ2-6; 7 positions agree with TRBD1. V lost 3 bases and J lost 0; bases outside the gene matches: 14. Germline V gene lookup returns CDR1 LGHDT and CDR2 YNNKEL (reference sequence). This CDR3 spans 20 amino acids. CDR3 DNA: TGTGCCAGCAGCCAGGTCACTCCGGGACAGACCCTCTCTGGGGCCAACGTCCTGACTTTC. Amino acid sequence: CASSQVTPGQTLSGANVLTF.

The rearrangement links TRBV7-9 to TRBJ2-7; D is uncertain. The CDR3 covers 14 residues. V shed 4 bases and J shed 6 bases, with 16 bases lying between them. Germline-derived CDR1 and CDR2 are SEHNR and FQNEAQ (reference sequence). The CDR3 DNA sequence: TGTGCCAGCAGCTCCAGGCGTGTCCCTGGCGAGCAGTACTTC. As protein: CASSSRRVPGEQYF.

Note on this clone: The missing conserved phenylalanine or tryptophan at the end of this CDR3 makes a read error likely. It is unclear where the CDR3 begins or ends on the DNA, so no DNA is shown, and the CDR3 is as TCRdb lists it. The chain uses TRBV5-8 and TRBJ1-2; TRBD1, the table's D call, lacks a check against the DNA. Germline V gene lookup returns CDR1 SGHTS and CDR2 YDEGEE. The CDR3 is 10 residues long, counting both termini. CDR3 amino acids: CASSLVTALD.

The genes are TRBV6-5 and TRBJ2-7; 11 positions agree with TRBD2. The J segment lost 3 bases and the V segment lost 6 bases, leaving 7 bases of the junction unmatched. Germline CDR1 reads MNHEY; CDR2 reads SVGAGI. CDR3 length equals 15 residues. Written as DNA, the CDR3 is TGTGCCAGCAGCGCCGTCACTAGCGGGAGCTACGAGCAGTACTTC. Its protein product is CASSAVTSGSYEQYF.

This clone has a single count. The rearrangement links TRBV6-1 to TRBJ1-5; tentative D call: TRBD1 (5 bases). Germline V CDR1 and CDR2: MNHNS, SASEGT. The CDR3 spans 15 residues. V shed 2 bases and J shed 8 bases, with 16 bases lying between them. CDR3 sequence: CASSEWGGDREPQHF. The CDR3 DNA follows: TGTGCCAGCAGTGAATGGGGGGGGGATCGGGAGCCCCAGCATTTT.

This chain uses TRBV27 with TRBJ1-6; D is ambiguous. V lost 2 bases and J lost 6, with 8 bases in between. This CDR3 has 14 residues. Germline lookup yields CDR1 MNHEY and CDR2 SMNVEV (reference sequence). The CDR3 sequence is CASSLGQPNSPLHF. CDR3 bases: TGTGCCAGCAGTTTAGGGCAGCCTAATTCACCCCTCCACTTT.

This chain links TRBV29-1 with TRBJ2-1; possible D gene TRBD2, 5 bases. The CDR3 runs 13 residues. V was trimmed by 4 bases and J by 4 bases, leaving 11 bases between them. Germline CDR1 reads SQVTM; CDR2 reads ANQGSEA. The CDR3 coding sequence is TGCAGCGTTGGGGAGTCGGGGTACAATGAGCAGTTCTTC. Its translation: CSVGESGYNEQFF.

The CDR3 DNA reads as TGTGCCAGCAGGCGCGGACTAGCGGGAGGAAGTAACGAGCAGTACTTC. Its translation is CASRRGLAGGSNEQYF. The J gene is TRBJ2-7, the V gene TRBV2; 14 bases fit TRBD2. This CDR3 contains 16 residues. The V segment lost 6 bases and the J segment 5 bases; nucleotides outside the gene matches: 9. Germline CDR1 reads SNHLY; CDR2 reads FYNNEI.

This chain links TRBV24-1 with TRBJ1-1, with 8 bases that match TRBD1. CDR3 size: 15 residues. CDR1 KGHDR and CDR2 SFDVKD come from the germline V gene. Losses at the gene ends were 5 bases for V and 5 bases for J; bases not matched to a gene: 9. CDR3 bases: TGTGCCACCAGTGCATCAGGGGGCGAAAGGACTGAAGCTTTCTTT. Residues: CATSASGGERTEAFF.

J is TRBJ1-2 and V is TRBV25-1; D perhaps matches TRBD1 (6 bases). Trimming stripped 1 base from V and 3 bases from J, with 9 bases between. This CDR3 has 14 residues. Germline values: CDR1 MGHDK, CDR2 SYGVNS. CDR3 coding DNA: TGTGCCAGCAGTGAATGGGGGGGCGACTATGGCTACACCTTC. The encoded protein is CASSEWGGDYGYTF.

This rearrangement joins TRBV6-6 to TRBJ2-3; D may be TRBD2 (6 bases). CDR3 length: 17 residues. Per germline, CDR1 MNHNY and CDR2 SVGAGI (reference sequence). V lost 5 bases to trimming and J lost 2 bases, with 20 bases between them. The CDR3 spells CASSRGVVRDSTDTQYF. CDR3 nucleotides: TGTGCCAGCAGTCGGGGAGTTGTACGGGACTCCACAGATACGCAGTATTTT.

The CDR3 is CASSSHRSGDEKLFF. The CDR3 nucleotides read TGTGCCAGCAGTTCGCACAGGAGTGGGGATGAAAAACTGTTTTTT. The chain is built from TRBV6-6 and TRBJ1-4; D possibly corresponds to TRBD1 (5 bases). The CDR3 is made up of 15 amino acids. Germline V gene data show CDR1 as MNHNY and CDR2 as SVGAGI (reference sequence). V lost 4 bases, J lost 6 bases, and 15 bases lay in between.

This clone was detected only once. The V gene is TRBV28, the J gene TRBJ1-1, with D possibly TRBD1 on 5 matching bases. There are 14 residues in the CDR3. Germline V gene sequence: CDR1 MDHEN, CDR2 SYDVKM. V was cut by 2 bases and J by 8 bases, with 15 bases left in between. CDR3 residues: CASSLQWGEAEAFF. CDR3 coding DNA: TGTGCCAGCAGTTTACAGTGGGGGGAGGCGGAAGCTTTCTTT. The whole variable domain, filled in from reference TRBV28 and TRBJ1-1, reads DVKVTQSSRYLVKRTGEKVFLECVQDMDHENMFWYRQDPGLGLRLIYFSYDVKMKEKGDIPEGYSVSREKKERFSLILESASTNQTSMYLCASSLQWGEAEAFFGQGTRLTVV.

Notes on this clone: At one end, the junction sequence differs from germline, possibly due to a read error. The DNA of the CDR3 is TGTGCTAGCAGCGCGGGCACAGAGACCCAGTACTTC. Translating gives CASSAGTETQYF. The J gene is TRBJ2-5, the V gene TRBV7-7; D may be TRBD2 (5 bases). The CDR3 runs 12 residues. Germline values: CDR1 SSHAT, CDR2 FNYEAQ (reference sequence).

V gene TRBV6-5 combines with J gene TRBJ1-1; weak D call: TRBD1 (5 bases). Germline V gene data show CDR1 as MNHEY and CDR2 as SVGAGI. The CDR3 has 13 amino acids. V gave up 6 bases and J gave up 9 bases, with 17 bases separating them. Here the CDR3 DNA reads TGTGCCAGCAGGGCAGGCGGGGACGGAAAAGCTTTCTTT. Translating gives CASRAGGDGKAFF.

V and J are TRBV28 and TRBJ2-7; possibly TRBD2 for D (6 bases). The germline V gene has CDR1 MDHEN and CDR2 SYDVKM. This CDR3 contains 14 residues. V was cut by 6 bases and J by 6 bases, with 18 bases left in between. CDR3 in amino acids: CASRDGTQQGEQYF. The CDR3 bases are TGTGCCAGCAGGGACGGGACTCAGCAAGGCGAGCAGTACTTC.

J is TRBJ1-1 and V is TRBV7-2, with a tentative D call TRBD1 (5 bases). Trimming took 1 base from V and 4 from J, leaving 13 bases between them. CDR3 length equals 15 residues. Germline V gives CDR1 SGHTA, CDR2 FQGNSA. The DNA of the CDR3 is TGTGCCAGCAGCTTAGGCAGGGTATGGGGCACTGAAGCTTTCTTT. Encoded protein: CASSLGRVWGTEAFF.

The rearrangement links TRBV28 to TRBJ2-1; 10 bases agree with TRBD2. V shed 6 bases, J shed 2 bases, and the junction held 7 bases outside the gene matches. This CDR3 is built from 16 residues. CDR1 is MDHEN, CDR2 SYDVKM, per germline. The DNA of the CDR3 is TGTGCCAGCAGCCCTCCCGGGACTAGCGCCTACAATGAGCAGTTCTTC. Protein: CASSPPGTSAYNEQFF.

The chain couples TRBV19 to TRBJ2-7, with TRBD1 matching over 12 bases. J gave up 6 bases and V 5 bases, and 11 bases lay outside the gene matches. The CDR3 runs to 16 residues. CDR1 and CDR2 (germline): LNHDA, SQIVND (reference sequence). CDR3: CASSARAGTGGSEQYF. The CDR3 nucleotides are TGTGCCAGTAGTGCGCGAGCCGGGACAGGGGGCTCCGAGCAGTACTTC.

The chain couples TRBV5-1 to TRBJ1-6, with TRBD1 identical over 10 bases. The CDR3 has 14 amino acids. CDR1 and CDR2 (germline): SGHRS, YFSETQ. Unmatched junction bases numbered 4, after V lost 5 bases and J lost 8 bases. The CDR3 sequence is CASRSGQGDSPLHF. Written as DNA, the CDR3 is TGCGCCAGCAGGTCCGGACAGGGGGATTCACCCCTCCACTTT.

The J gene is TRBJ1-2, the V gene TRBV28; TRBD1 matches 7 bases. Per the germline V gene, CDR1 is MDHEN and CDR2 is SYDVKM. There are 12 residues in the CDR3. Trimming cost V 8 bases and J 2 bases; bases outside gene matches: 2. CDR3 sequence (DNA): TGTGCCAGCCTGACAGGGAACTATGGCTACACCTTC. Protein product: CASLTGNYGYTF.

The chain carries TRBV2 and TRBJ1-2, with a weak D call TRBD1 (5 bases). CDR3 length: 13 amino acids. V was pared by 4 bases and J by 8 bases, with 14 bases between. In germline, CDR1 is SNHLY, CDR2 FYNNEI. The CDR3 protein is CASSADSGKGYTF. CDR3 coding DNA: TGTGCCAGCAGTGCAGACAGCGGGAAGGGCTACACCTTC.

This chain joins TRBV10-3 and TRBJ1-5; 7 nucleotides agree with TRBD1. Per germline, CDR1 ENHRY and CDR2 SYGVKD. This CDR3 has 14 amino acids. V trimming: 4 bases; J trimming: 5 bases; junction bases outside the gene matches: 5. Here the CDR3 DNA reads TGTGCCATCAGTGCCGGGACAGAGGATCAGCCCCAGCATTTT. Protein sequence: CAISAGTEDQPQHF.

The rearrangement uses TRBV7-3 and TRBJ2-1; possible D gene TRBD2, 6 bases. This CDR3 is built from 12 residues. With 0 bases removed from V and 9 bases from J, the gap between germline ends came to 6 bases. The V gene's germline CDR1 is SGHTA and CDR2 FQGTGA. Written as DNA, the CDR3 is TGTGCCAGCAGCTTAACGGAGGGTGAGCAGTTCTTC. It codes for CASSLTEGEQFF. Together with reference TRBV7-3 and TRBJ2-1, the CDR3 gives the full variable domain: GAGVSQTPSNKVTEKGKYVELRCDPISGHTALYWYRQSLGQGPEFLIYFQGTGAADDSGLPNDRFFAVRPEGSVSTLKIQRTERGDSAVYLCASSLTEGEQFFGPGTRLTVL.

This rearrangement joins TRBV5-1 to TRBJ1-1; 9 positions agree with TRBD1. The CDR3 is made up of 17 amino acids. Unmatched junction bases numbered 16, after V lost 4 bases and J lost 6 bases. From germline, CDR1 is SGHRS and CDR2 YFSETQ. This chain's CDR3 is CASSPSRGGTGWAEAFF. CDR3 nucleotide sequence: TGCGCCAGCAGCCCTAGCCGGGGCGGGACAGGGTGGGCTGAAGCTTTCTTT.